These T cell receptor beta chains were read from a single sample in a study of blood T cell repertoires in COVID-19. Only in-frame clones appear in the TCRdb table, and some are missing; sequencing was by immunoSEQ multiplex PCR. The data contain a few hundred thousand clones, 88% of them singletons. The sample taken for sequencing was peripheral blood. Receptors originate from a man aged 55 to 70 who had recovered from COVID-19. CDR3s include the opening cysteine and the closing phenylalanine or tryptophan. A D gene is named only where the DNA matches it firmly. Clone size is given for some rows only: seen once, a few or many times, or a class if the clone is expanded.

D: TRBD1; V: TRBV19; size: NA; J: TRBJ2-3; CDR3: CASSINPLTGQVKYTQYF; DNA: TGTGCCAGTAGTATAAACCCTCTCACCGGACAGGTCAAGTATACGCAGTATTTT
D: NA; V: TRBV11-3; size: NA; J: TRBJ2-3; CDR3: CASSLGRGGRMDTQYF; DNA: TGTGCCAGCAGCTTAGGAAGGGGAGGTAGGATGGATACGCAGTATTTT
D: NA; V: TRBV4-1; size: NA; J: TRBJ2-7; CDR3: CASSPRFPQNPYEQYF; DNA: TGCGCCAGCAGCCCCCGCTTCCCTCAGAACCCCTACGAGCAGTACTTC
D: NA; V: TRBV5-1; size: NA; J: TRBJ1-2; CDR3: CASSLASVYGYTF; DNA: TGCGCCAGCAGCTTGGCGTCAGTCTATGGCTACACCTTC
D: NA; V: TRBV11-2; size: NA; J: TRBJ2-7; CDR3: CASSLGPGHGSYEQYF; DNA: TGTGCCAGCAGCTTAGGGCCGGGACACGGATCCTACGAGCAGTACTTC
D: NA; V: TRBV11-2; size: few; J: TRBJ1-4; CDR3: CASSTRTVNEKLFF; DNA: TGTGCCAGCAGCACCCGGACAGTTAATGAAAAACTGTTTTTT
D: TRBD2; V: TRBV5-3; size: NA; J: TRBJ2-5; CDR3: CARSLVVLSWRGWQETQYF; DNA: TGTGCCAGAAGCTTGGTTGTACTTAGTTGGCGGGGGTGGCAAGAGACCCAGTACTTC
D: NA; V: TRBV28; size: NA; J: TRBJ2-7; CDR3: CASRTTGSSYEQYF; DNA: TGTGCCAGCAGAACCACAGGGAGCTCCTACGAGCAGTACTTC
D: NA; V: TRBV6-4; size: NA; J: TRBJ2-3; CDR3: CASSDSLYGADTQYF; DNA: TGTGCCAGCAGTGACTCGTTGTACGGGGCAGATACGCAGTATTTT
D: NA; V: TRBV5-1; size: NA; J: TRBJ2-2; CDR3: CASSLALGEAGELFF; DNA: TGCGCCAGCAGCTTGGCTCTAGGGGAAGCCGGGGAGCTGTTTTTT
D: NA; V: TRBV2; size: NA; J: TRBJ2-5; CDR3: CASSDPGRPTQYF; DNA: TGTGCCAGCAGTGACCCTGGGAGGCCTACCCAGTACTTC
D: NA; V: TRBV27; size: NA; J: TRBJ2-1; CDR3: CASSTHPQGRLQNEQFF; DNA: TGTGCCAGCAGTACCCACCCACAGGGGAGGTTACAAAATGAGCAGTTCTTC
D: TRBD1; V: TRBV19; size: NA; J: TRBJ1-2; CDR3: CASRIYRGGYTF; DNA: TGTGCCAGTAGGATCTACAGGGGTGGCTACACCTTC
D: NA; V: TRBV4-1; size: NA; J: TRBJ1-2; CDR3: CASSQEGIRGYTF; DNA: TGCGCCAGCAGCCAAGAGGGCATAAGGGGCTACACCTTC
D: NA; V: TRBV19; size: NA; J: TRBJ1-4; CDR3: CASSIPRGIGPEKLFF; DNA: TGTGCCAGTAGTATTCCTCGGGGGATCGGGCCTGAAAAACTGTTTTTT
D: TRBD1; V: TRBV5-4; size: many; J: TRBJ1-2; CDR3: CASSWPGQRYGYTF; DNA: TGTGCCAGCAGCTGGCCGGGACAGCGCTATGGCTACACCTTC
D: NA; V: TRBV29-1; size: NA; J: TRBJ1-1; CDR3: CSVVDRLNTEAFF; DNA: TGCAGCGTTGTGGACAGACTGAACACTGAAGCTTTCTTT
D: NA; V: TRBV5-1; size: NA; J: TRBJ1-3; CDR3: CASSLSQFSGNTIYF; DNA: TGCGCCAGCAGCTTGTCCCAGTTCTCTGGAAACACCATATATTTT
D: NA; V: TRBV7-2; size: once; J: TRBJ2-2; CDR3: CASSPEGVNTGELFF; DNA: TGTGCCAGCTCTCCGGAGGGTGTAAACACCGGGGAGCTGTTTTTT
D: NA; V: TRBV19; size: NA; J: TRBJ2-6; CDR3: CASSISSSGANVLTF; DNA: TGTGCCAGTAGTATATCTAGCTCTGGGGCCAACGTCCTGACTTTC